This TCR beta chain was recovered during a study of control samples from healthy donors and cancer patients. With 0 bases clipped from V and 5 bases from J, the junction kept 5 bases outside the gene matches. CDR1 SGHRS and CDR2 YFSETQ come from the germline V gene. The CDR3 totals 17 residues. Sequenced by immunoSEQ multiplex PCR; TCRdb stores in-frame clones only, minus some. The data hold around 20,000 clones, with more than 80% observed a single time. The source material was PBMCs. This clonotype originated in a man aged 60 to 75 with head and neck cancer. This chain joins TRBV5-1 and TRBJ2-2; 12 positions agree with TRBD2. The CDR3 is CASSLGGLAGMTGELFF. In DNA, the CDR3 is TGCGCCAGCAGCTTGGGTGGACTAGCGGGAATGACCGGGGAGCTGTTTTTT.